The rows below give T cell receptor beta chains drawn from one sample of a study of T cells expressing NK-cell markers. TCRdb reprocessed the 5' RACE reads; each CDR3 protein has one entry and no DNA is given. The sample table includes a few hundred thousand distinct CDR3 sequences. Sequencing was performed on blood T cells: a sorted CD56 or NKG2C T cell subset, CD4+ or CD8+ T cells, or bulk PBMC T cells (not recorded which). Source of these receptors: a man aged 18-70 years in good health. Both conserved end residues are part of each CDR3.

v_gene	j_gene	CDR3aa
TRBV29-1	TRBJ2-7	CSVANGLGSYEQYF
TRBV25-1	TRBJ2-7	CASSGRWLAEQYF
TRBV7-2	TRBJ2-1	CASSRDRAGTEQFF
TRBV6-5	TRBJ2-1	CASSLGQGVSSYNEQFF
TRBV20-1	TRBJ2-5	CSARASGGIKETQYF
TRBV24-1	TRBJ2-5	CATSSGQGGQETQYF
TRBV13	TRBJ2-1	CASSLVRYNEQFF
TRBV7-2	TRBJ2-5	CASSLVEGLLETQYF
TRBV20-1	TRBJ2-4	CSAAVGGRGAKNIQYF
TRBV3-1	TRBJ1-4	CASSQEGAGLKEKLFF
TRBV5-1	TRBJ1-5	CASSSRTGKQPQHF
TRBV27	TRBJ2-1	CASSWKRSYNEQFF
TRBV6-6	TRBJ1-3	CASIYSGNTIYF
TRBV2	TRBJ2-1	CASSEALQGAQGFF
TRBV28	TRBJ2-6	CASRGVGANVLTF
TRBV9	TRBJ2-3	CASSPPGTGGPDTQYF
TRBV6-1	TRBJ1-2	CASSQGGADYGYTF
TRBV20-1	TRBJ1-4	CSPRQGNDPLFF
TRBV6-1	TRBJ2-5	CASSETLMTGRGQETQYF
TRBV7-9	TRBJ2-1	CASSLVSVYDNEQFF
TRBV18	TRBJ2-7	CASSLTVITGYEQYF
TRBV7-9	TRBJ2-4	CASSTSGRPNIQYF
TRBV15	TRBJ2-7	CATSRAGTGGEQYF
TRBV5-1	TRBJ2-2	CASSGNTGAAGELFF
TRBV20-1	TRBJ2-5	CSARGRGPVETQYF
TRBV3-1	TRBJ2-7	CASSRQGSSYEQYF
TRBV7-7	TRBJ2-7	CASSQPRCIQGAQVEQYF
TRBV5-1	TRBJ2-7	CASSLAPGQILTYEQYF
TRBV21-1	TRBJ1-1	CASSKEGPRAAFF
TRBV18	TRBJ1-6	CASSSEANSPLHF
TRBV6-2/TRBV6-3	TRBJ2-5	CASSYAIVETQYF
TRBV20-1	TRBJ1-2	CSAGGGQFYGYTF
TRBV5-1	TRBJ2-5	CASSLADSRFGQYF
TRBV18	TRBJ1-2	CASSPLATDYGYTF
TRBV12-3/TRBV12-4	TRBJ1-6	CASTIQGPVSPLHF
TRBV7-9	TRBJ2-5	CASSLKAAGETQYF
TRBV4-2	TRBJ2-1	CASSQGRQGSNEQFF
TRBV6-5	TRBJ1-2	CASSLRTGGDIYGYGYTF
TRBV2	TRBJ2-7	CASRAFGEQYF
TRBV7-3	TRBJ2-7	CASSSGGPPAEQYF
TRBV2	TRBJ1-4	CASSLGTGPNEKLFF
TRBV7-2	TRBJ2-7	CASSYYPRTEQYF
TRBV3-1	TRBJ2-7	CASSQAGRSSYEQYF
TRBV7-6	TRBJ2-7	CASSLGVEGNSYEQYF
TRBV28	TRBJ1-6	CASSPKFQGAPNSPLHF
TRBV7-9	TRBJ1-5	CASSLGAGSRNQPQHF
TRBV7-7	TRBJ2-1	CASSLGLAGGTHEQFF
TRBV24-1	TRBJ2-3	CATSAHRDSLDTQYF
TRBV20-1	TRBJ1-5	CSATEGGRPTTNQPQHF
TRBV27	TRBJ2-1	CASSLKASGRGEQFF
TRBV6-1	TRBJ2-1	CASRRQGGAYNEQFF
TRBV23-1	TRBJ1-4	CASSPPRGGHTNEKLFF
TRBV5-1	TRBJ2-2	CASSPSTLRDTGELFF